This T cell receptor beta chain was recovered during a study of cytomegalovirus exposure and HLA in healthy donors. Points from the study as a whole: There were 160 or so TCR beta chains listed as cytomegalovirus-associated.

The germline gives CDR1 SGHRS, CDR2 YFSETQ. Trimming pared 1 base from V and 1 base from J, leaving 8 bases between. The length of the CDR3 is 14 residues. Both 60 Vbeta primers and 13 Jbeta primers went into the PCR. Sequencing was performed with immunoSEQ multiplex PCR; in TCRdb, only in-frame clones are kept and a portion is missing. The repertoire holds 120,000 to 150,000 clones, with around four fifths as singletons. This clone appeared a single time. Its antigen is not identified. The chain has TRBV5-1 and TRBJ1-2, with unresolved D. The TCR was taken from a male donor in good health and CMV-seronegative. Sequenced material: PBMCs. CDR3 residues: CASSLNDINYGYTF. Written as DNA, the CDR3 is TGCGCCAGCAGCTTGAATGACATTAACTATGGCTACACCTTC.